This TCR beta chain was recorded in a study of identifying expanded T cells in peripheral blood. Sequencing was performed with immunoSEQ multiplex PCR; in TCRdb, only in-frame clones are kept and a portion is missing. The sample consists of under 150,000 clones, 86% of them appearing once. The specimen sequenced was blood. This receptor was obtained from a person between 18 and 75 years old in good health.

CDR3 in DNA: TGTGCCAGCAGTTACAAAGGGGACAATTCACCCCTCCACTTT. Protein: CASSYKGDNSPLHF. V is TRBV6-6 and J is TRBJ1-6; maybe TRBD1 (5 bases). Trimming removed 2 bases from V and 7 bases from J, with 9 bases in between. The CDR3 length is 14 residues. Germline V CDR1 and CDR2: MNHNY, SVGAGI (reference sequence).